What follows are 21 T cell receptor beta chains derived from one specimen sequenced in a study of glioma-infiltrating T cells after dendritic cell vaccination. Time point described: after dendritic cell vaccination, including at tumor progression/relapse. Produced via immunoSEQ multiplex PCR; TCRdb's table is partial and in-frame only. The data contain more than 45,000 clones, just under 85% of them singletons. The source material was blood, sampled after dendritic cell vaccination. These receptors all stem from a human donor with glioblastoma.

J is TRBJ2-2 and V is TRBV5-1, with 7 bases identical to TRBD1. Germline CDR1 reads SGHRS; CDR2 reads YFSETQ. The CDR3 length is 14 residues. Trimming took 0 bases from V and 6 from J; bases not matched to a gene: 2. CDR3 DNA sequence: TGCGCCAGCAGCTTGGGGACAGGAGCCGGGGAGCTGTTTTTT. Protein: CASSLGTGAGELFF.

The CDR3 protein is CASSRSGESDTEAFF. CDR3 nucleotides: TGCGCCAGCAGCCGAAGTGGGGAGTCGGACACTGAAGCTTTCTTT. The rearrangement joins TRBV4-1 to TRBJ1-1, with no clear D. The V gene's germline CDR1 is MGHRA and CDR2 YSYEKL. CDR3 length equals 15 residues. V was cut by 4 bases and J by 3 bases, with 15 bases left in between.

This clone has only a few counts. This rearrangement joins TRBV11-2 to TRBJ1-4, with D perhaps matching TRBD1 (5 bases). The length of the CDR3 is 15 residues. V lost 5 bases to trimming and J lost 8 bases, with 18 bases between them. From germline, CDR1 is SGHAT and CDR2 FQNNGV. The CDR3 DNA sequence: TGTGCCAGCAGCGACCAGGGTGATTTTGGGGAAAAACTGTTTTTT. Its translation is CASSDQGDFGEKLFF. Based on the CDR3 plus reference TRBV11-2 and TRBJ1-4, the full variable domain is EAGVAQSPRYKIIEKRQSVAFWCNPISGHATLYWYQQILGQGPKLLIQFQNNGVVDDSQLPKDRFSAERLKGVDSTLKIQPAKLEDSAVYLCASSDQGDFGEKLFFGSGTQLSVL.

This clone was seen a single time. The V call is TRBV30, the J call TRBJ1-1; D is possibly TRBD1 (6 bases). The CDR3 is made up of 11 amino acids. Germline V lookup: CDR1 GTSNPN, CDR2 SVGIG (reference sequence). In nucleotides, the CDR3 is TGTGAGTATAACAGGGCCACTGAAGCTTTCTTT. Translated, it gives CEYNRATEAFF.

The chain recombines TRBV6-5 with TRBJ2-7; D is uncertain. CDR1 MNHEY and CDR2 SVGAGI come from the germline V gene. The CDR3 loop spans 15 amino acids. Trimming left V 0 bases short and J 1 base short, with 10 bases between. The CDR3 DNA sequence: TGTGCCAGCAGTTACTCGATTCAGTCTTCCTACGAGCAGTACTTC. Translation: CASSYSIQSSYEQYF.

The chain combines TRBV2 with TRBJ1-4; TRBD1 agrees at 7 bases. The V gene's germline CDR1 is SNHLY and CDR2 FYNNEI. There are 15 residues in the CDR3. J gave up 4 bases and V 6 bases, and 8 bases lay outside the gene matches. For the CDR3, the DNA is TGTGCCAGCAGGGGAGACAGGGCGGGTAATGAAAAACTGTTTTTT. This gives the protein CASRGDRAGNEKLFF.

The J gene is TRBJ1-2, the V gene TRBV5-8; TRBD1 is a possible D gene (5 bases). CDR3 length: 14 residues. Germline loops: CDR1 SGHTS, CDR2 YDEGEE. The ends were cut back, 0 bases at V and 6 bases at J, with 12 bases in the middle. CDR3 bases: TGTGCCAGCAGCTTGGGGATATGGGGCGATGGCTACACCTTC. This gives the protein CASSLGIWGDGYTF.

The rearrangement joins TRBV5-6 to TRBJ2-3, with TRBD2 identical over 10 bases. The V gene end was trimmed by 2 bases and the J gene end by 2 bases; junction bases not matched to a gene: 5. The CDR3 extends over 16 amino acids. Looked up from germline, CDR1 is SGHDT and CDR2 is YYEEEE. The CDR3 spells CASSFLSGGATDTQYF. Written as DNA, the CDR3 is TGTGCCAGCAGCTTTTTAAGCGGGGGGGCCACAGATACGCAGTATTTT.

The rearrangement links TRBV25-1 to TRBJ2-5; 8 bases are a match to TRBD1. After removal of 4 bases from V and 5 bases from J, the junction contained 9 bases not matched to a gene. The germline gives CDR1 MGHDK, CDR2 SYGVNS. The CDR3 contains 15 residues. This chain's CDR3 is CASSAYDRGPETQYF. The CDR3 DNA follows: TGTGCCAGCAGTGCCTACGACAGGGGACCTGAGACCCAGTACTTC.

This chain joins TRBV4-1 and TRBJ1-2; 8 bases agree with TRBD1. Germline loops: CDR1 MGHRA, CDR2 YSYEKL. Trimming removed 4 bases from V and 6 bases from J; junction bases left unmatched: 22. The CDR3 is 19 amino acids. The CDR3 reads CASSRNSGAWGTGRHGYTF. As DNA, the CDR3 is TGCGCCAGCAGCCGTAACTCAGGGGCGTGGGGGACAGGCAGGCATGGCTACACCTTC.

This chain links TRBV10-1 with TRBJ1-1; 12 positions match TRBD1. CDR1 is WNHNN, CDR2 SYGVQD, per germline (reference sequence). The CDR3 has 16 amino acids. V lost 5 bases, J lost 4 bases, and 8 bases stayed unmatched. CDR3 DNA sequence: TGCGCCAGCAGTCCCGGGACAGGGGGCGTTGGCACTGAAGCTTTCTTT. Translated: CASSPGTGGVGTEAFF.

By its share, this clone is medium-sized. The J gene is TRBJ1-1, the V gene TRBV4-1; D remains unclear. Per the germline V gene, CDR1 is MGHRA and CDR2 is YSYEKL. V gave up 4 bases and J gave up 6 bases, with 15 bases separating them. CDR3 length equals 14 residues. CDR3 DNA: TGCGCCAGCAGCCTTCTTCAAAGGGAGGCTGAAGCTTTCTTT. Protein: CASSLLQREAEAFF.

V is TRBV2 and J is TRBJ1-1; D gene unclear. The V end was cut by 9 bases, the J end by 0 bases, with 5 bases between. Germline CDR1 SNHLY, CDR2 FYNNEI. The CDR3 contains 11 residues. This CDR3 reads CARQVNTEAFF. For the CDR3, the DNA is TGTGCCAGGCAGGTGAACACTGAAGCTTTCTTT.

This sequence joins TRBV5-1 and TRBJ2-3, with TRBD2 identical over 7 bases. The V and J ends lost 7 bases and 1 base, in that order; junction bases with no gene match: 9. Germline-derived CDR1 and CDR2 are SGHRS and YFSETQ. The CDR3 runs to 15 residues. CDR3 residues: CASGLAVRRTDTQYF. CDR3 in DNA: TGCGCCAGCGGGCTAGCGGTCCGACGCACAGATACGCAGTATTTT.

The J gene is TRBJ1-6, the V gene TRBV5-5; D is unresolved. CDR1 is SGHKS, CDR2 YYEKEE, per germline (reference sequence). The CDR3 runs 17 residues. Trimming left V 0 bases short and J 7 bases short, with 17 bases between. The CDR3 sequence: CASSLDVARVRNSPLHF. DNA for the CDR3: TGTGCCAGCAGCTTGGATGTCGCGAGGGTTCGGAATTCACCCCTCCACTTT.

The CDR3 sequence is CASSFSGPEQYF. The CDR3 DNA is TGTGCCAGCAGCTTTTCAGGGCCAGAGCAGTACTTC. The V and J genes are TRBV7-9 and TRBJ2-7; D is possibly TRBD1 (5 bases). This CDR3 is 12 amino acids long. Trimming took off 3 bases at V and 7 bases at J, with 10 bases between the two ends. From germline, CDR1 is SEHNR and CDR2 FQNEAQ (reference sequence).

This clone was recorded only once. The V and J genes are TRBV5-4 and TRBJ2-7; perhaps TRBD1 as D (5 bases). Germline V CDR1 and CDR2: SGHNT, YYREEE (reference sequence). The CDR3 is made up of 13 amino acids. The germline V and J ends were trimmed by 4 bases and 3 bases, with 11 bases remaining between them. In DNA, the CDR3 is TGTGCCAGCAGCCCTACAGGACACTACGAGCAGTACTTC. Translation gives CASSPTGHYEQYF.

The CDR3 nucleotides are TGCGCCAGCAGCTCCTCTAGCGGGGGGCCTATTTCCTACGAGCAGTACTTC. Protein: CASSSSSGGPISYEQYF. The V call is TRBV4-1, the J call TRBJ2-7; TRBD2 matches at 11 bases. There are 17 residues in the CDR3. Germline-derived CDR1 and CDR2 are MGHRA and YSYEKL. The V gene end was trimmed by 5 bases and the J gene end by 1 base; junction bases not matched to a gene: 10.

The CDR3 protein is CASSRSGGAGYF. In nucleotides, the CDR3 is TGTGCCAGCAGCCGTAGCGGGGGGGCCGGGTATTTT. This chain uses TRBV7-2 with TRBJ2-3; 11 bases match TRBD2. Germline V gene lookup returns CDR1 SGHTA and CDR2 FQGNSA. CDR3 length equals 12 residues. V lost 5 bases to trimming and J lost 14 bases; unmatched junction nucleotides: 6.

V gene TRBV6-4 combines with J gene TRBJ2-1, with a tentative D call TRBD2 (6 bases). Germline V CDR1 and CDR2: MRHNA, SNTAGT. This CDR3 is 13 amino acids long. Trimming took 4 bases from V and 8 from J, leaving 12 bases between them. For the CDR3, the DNA is TGTGCCAGCAGTGCCAGGGAGGAGTATGAGCAGTTCTTC. Protein: CASSAREEYEQFF.

V gene TRBV4-2 combines with J gene TRBJ2-7; unclear D gene. V was cut by 2 bases and J by 1 base, with 6 bases left in between. The length of the CDR3 is 13 residues. CDR1 and CDR2 (germline): LGHNA, YNFKEQ. Here the CDR3 reads CASSQPPSYEQYF. The CDR3 nucleotides read TGTGCCAGCAGCCAACCCCCGTCCTACGAGCAGTACTTC.